This TCR beta chain was retrieved from a study of OX40 agonist ivuxolimab in advanced cancers. Background on the whole study: Ivuxolimab was a fully human IgG2 agonistic monoclonal antibody targeting the costimulatory receptor OX40 (CD134). The paper covers the monotherapy dose-escalation part of the phase I ivuxolimab trial, which included N ≈ 50 patients. Patients were allowed to have had prior anti-PD-1, anti-PD-L1 or anti-CTLA-4 therapy, and 40% of the dose-escalation patients had been treated with checkpoint inhibitors. Intravenous ivuxolimab was administered to patients every 2 weeks at six dose levels: 0.01, 0.1, 0.3, 1.5, 3 and 10 mg/kg. A male proportion of under 85% and a mean age of approximately 61 years, ranging from roughly 23 to 79, were recorded for the dose-escalation cohort. Among the approximately 50 dose-escalation patients, some 20 had hepatocellular carcinoma, roughly 15 melanoma, 9 renal cell carcinoma and 9 head and neck cancer. Partial responses occurred in three dose-escalation patients: two with cutaneous melanoma and one with hepatocellular carcinoma. The point of sequencing TCRbeta in the periphery was to test whether ivuxolimab changed TCR sequence diversity and drove clonal T-cell expansion. What the study reported, not specific to this receptor: The antigen specificity of the clonally expanded peripheral T cells was not determined. In partial responders in the 0.1-3.0 mg/kg groups, normalized peripheral clonal expansion was found to be among the lowest, especially among CD8+ T cells. After ivuxolimab, more expanded clones were found on average in CD8+ T cells than in CD4+ T cells. At doses of 0.1 to 3.0 mg/kg, clonal expansion of both CD4+ and CD8+ T cells in blood was seen between baseline and week 6. Low levels of normalized T-cell clonal expansion were also seen in some patients who did not respond.

For sequencing of the TCRbeta CDR3 region, genomic DNA was extracted from the sorted cells. TCRbeta CDR3 regions were sequenced using the immunoSEQ Assay. The table was pulled from immuneACCESS by TCRdb, which kept in-frame rearrangements only. Such tables lose some clones; where checked, under half of the loss comes from unresolved V genes, and the rest has no known cause. In this sample the table shows around 29,000 clones, approximately 90% of which occur a single time. The leading ten clones occupy over 9% of the sample. The trial excluded patients who had a history of autoimmune disease or who were on systemic immunosuppression. Peripheral blood for TCR sequencing was collected from all dose cohorts at baseline, on cycle 4 day 1, and on cycle 7 day 1. The samples were drawn from a first-in-human, open-label, multicenter phase I dose-escalation trial of ivuxolimab. Adults with locally advanced or metastatic melanoma, renal cell, hepatocellular, or head and neck squamous cell carcinoma were enrolled in the trial. Before TCR sequencing, CD4+ T cells and CD8+ T cells from peripheral blood were sorted into separate populations.

A remark on this clone: Its antigen remains unidentified. Base qualities are not at hand, and no much larger clone is one base apart.

From the cysteine up to the phenylalanine, the CDR3 has a length of 15 residues. Of the read, only the CDR3 DNA is kept; its 45 bases are in frame from base 1. V is reduced by 0 bases and J by 5 bases, leaving a spacing of 14 bases between them. CDR1 and CDR2 are drawn from the germline V gene: SGDLS, YYNGEE. The sample here was CD4+ or CD8+ T cells sorted from blood, taken in a trial of the OX40 agonist ivuxolimab. The TCR was taken from an adult with an advanced solid tumor such as melanoma, head and neck, liver or kidney cancer. This chain is built from TRBV9 and TRBJ2-5; the D region is possibly TRBD1 or TRBD2, each matching across 5 bases. The DNA is TGTGCCAGCAGCGTAGCGATAGGGACCATGGAGACCCAGTACTTC. It encodes CASSVAIGTMETQYF.